These T cell receptor beta chains were read from a single sample in a study of tumor-infiltrating lymphocytes in oesophageal squamous cell carcinoma. TCRdb redid the calling of the PCR reads with MiXCR, one entry per CDR3 protein. The sample holds about 14,000 distinct CDR3 sequences, almost 50% seen once. Sequenced sample: blood. All receptors come from a male donor with esophageal squamous cell carcinoma. CDR3s include the opening cysteine and the closing phenylalanine or tryptophan. The D gene is left open where the match is weak. Expanded clones get a size class; other rows say once, few or many, or leave the size out.

j_call d_call clone_size v_call cdr3_nt cdr3_aa
TRBJ2-5 - few TRBV7-2 TGTGCCAGCAGCTCACGACTCCAAGAGACCCAGTACTTC CASSSRLQETQYF
TRBJ2-1 TRBD2 medium-sized TRBV24-1 TGTGCCACCAGTGATGGGGCTCGCGGGAGCTCCTACAATGAGCAGTTCTTC CATSDGARGSSYNEQFF
TRBJ2-5 TRBD2 - TRBV7-3 TGTGCCAGCAGCTACTTAGCGGGAGCCCAAGAGACCCAGTACTTC CASSYLAGAQETQYF
TRBJ2-5 - - TRBV6-6 TGTGCCAGCTATAGCAGGGCAGAGACCCAGTACTTC CASYSRAETQYF
TRBJ2-1 - - TRBV27 TGTGCCAGCACCTCTTGGAGCGAGGTTAACAATGAGCAGTTCTTC CASTSWSEVNNEQFF
TRBJ2-7 TRBD1 once TRBV11-2 TGTGCCAGCAGCCTAGGGTCAGGGACAGGGAGCTACGAGCAGTACTTC CASSLGSGTGSYEQYF
TRBJ1-3 - once TRBV7-2 TGTGCCAGCAGCCCCCAGGGAAACACCATATATTTT CASSPQGNTIYF
TRBJ2-1 - few TRBV7-3 TGTGCCAGCAGCGCCGAAAGGAACAATGAGCAGTTCTTC CASSAERNNEQFF
TRBJ1-5 TRBD1 medium-sized TRBV6-1 TGTGCCAGCAGCATGGGGACAGATAGCAATCAGCCCCAGCATTTT CASSMGTDSNQPQHF
TRBJ1-5 - medium-sized TRBV6-6 TGTGCCAGCAGTTACGAACAGCAGCCCCAGCATTTT CASSYEQQPQHF
TRBJ2-2 TRBD2 once TRBV30 TGTGCCTGGAAGCGGGAGAGGAACACCGGGGAGCTGTTTTTT CAWKRERNTGELFF
TRBJ2-1 - many TRBV9 TGTGCCAGCAGCGAGGAGAGCGGACGCGGCTACAATGAGCAGTTCTTC CASSEESGRGYNEQFF
TRBJ2-7 TRBD1 - TRBV7-8 TGTGCCAGCAGCCTAGAGGGGGCAATGGCCTACGAGCAGTACTTC CASSLEGAMAYEQYF
TRBJ2-7 TRBD2 - TRBV7-2 TGTGCCAGCAGCTTAGGGGCGGGAGTTCGGTCCTACGAGCAGTACTTC CASSLGAGVRSYEQYF
TRBJ1-1 - medium-sized TRBV7-9 TGTGCCAGCAGATCGAACACTGAAGCTTTCTTT CASRSNTEAFF
TRBJ2-7 - many TRBV7-2 TGTGCCAGCAGCTTAGGTCGGGAACGGTCCTACGAGCAGTACTTC CASSLGRERSYEQYF
TRBJ2-7 - many TRBV7-9 TGTGCCAGCAGCCCGTTAAACCTAGGGGTCCACGAGCAGTACTTC CASSPLNLGVHEQYF
TRBJ2-1 TRBD2 once TRBV5-1 TGCGCCAGCAGCTTGGGACTAGCGGATTCCTACAATGAGCAGTTCTTC CASSLGLADSYNEQFF
TRBJ1-1 - - TRBV12-3/TRBV12-4 TGTGCCAGCACCAGGGAGGGCACTGAAGCTTTCTTT CASTREGTEAFF
TRBJ2-5 - - TRBV7-2 TGTGCCAGCAGCTTCGCAGGACTGCAAGAGACCCAGTACTTC CASSFAGLQETQYF